This TCR beta chain was profiled in a study of somatic mutations in cytotoxic T cells in rheumatoid arthritis. Points on this clone: What it binds is unknown.

General study points: CD8+ T cells showed clonality that did not differ significantly between patients with rheumatoid arthritis and age-matched healthy controls. A largest CD8+ clone above 20% of CD8+ cells occurred in about an eighth of the roughly 65 patients.

TCRdb keeps only in-frame clones here, not all; method: immunoSEQ multiplex PCR. Here the sample spans about 9,200 clones, over 75% being singletons. Germline loops: CDR1 KGHSH, CDR2 LQKENI. There are 14 residues in the CDR3. Trimming took 5 bases from V and 5 from J; bases not matched to a gene: 6. The chain employs TRBV18 and TRBJ2-7, with TRBD1 matching over 10 bases. This TCR was sampled from an adult with rheumatoid arthritis. Sequenced: CD8+ T cells sorted from blood. The CDR3 protein is CASSWDRGRHEQYF. Written as DNA, the CDR3 is TGTGCCAGCTCATGGGACAGGGGTCGACACGAGCAGTACTTC.